The sequence of this T cell receptor (beta chain) was determined in a study of T-cell reconstitution after alpha-beta-depleted transplantation in children. With 7 bases clipped from V and 4 bases from J, the junction kept 7 bases outside the gene matches. Germline assignment: CDR1 GTSNPN and CDR2 SVGIG (reference sequence). The CDR3 loop spans 14 amino acids. This clonotype was recorded a few times. Preparation of the TCRbeta library used unique molecular identifiers. MiXCR, run by TCRdb on the PCR reads, gives a single entry per CDR3 protein. The data contain 450,000 to 500,000 distinct CDR3 sequences, under 15% of them singletons.

The origin of this receptor is a human donor who donated a stem cell graft to a child with combined immunodeficiency. The V gene is TRBV30, the J gene TRBJ2-6; 7 nucleotides align to TRBD1. Sequenced here: PBMCs from the stem cell graft donor, sampled from the stem cell graft. Here the CDR3 DNA reads TGTGCCTACACGACAGGGTCAGGGGCCAACGTCCTGACTTTC. The encoded protein is CAYTTGSGANVLTF.